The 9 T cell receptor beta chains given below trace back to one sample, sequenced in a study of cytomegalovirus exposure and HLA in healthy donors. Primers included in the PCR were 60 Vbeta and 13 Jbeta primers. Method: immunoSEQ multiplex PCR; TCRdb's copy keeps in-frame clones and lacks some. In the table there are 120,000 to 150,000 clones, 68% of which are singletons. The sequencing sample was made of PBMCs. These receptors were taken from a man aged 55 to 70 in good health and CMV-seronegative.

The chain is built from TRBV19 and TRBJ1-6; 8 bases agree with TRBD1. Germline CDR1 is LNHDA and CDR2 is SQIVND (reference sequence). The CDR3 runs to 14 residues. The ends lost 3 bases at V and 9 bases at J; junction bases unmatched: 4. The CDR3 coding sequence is TGTGCCAGTAGTATCCGGGACAGGATTTCACCCCTCCACTTT. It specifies CASSIRDRISPLHF.

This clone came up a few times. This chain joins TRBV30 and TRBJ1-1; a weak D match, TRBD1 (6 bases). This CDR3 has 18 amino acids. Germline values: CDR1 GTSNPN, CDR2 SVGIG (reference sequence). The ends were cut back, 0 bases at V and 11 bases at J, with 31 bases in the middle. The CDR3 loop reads CAWSVTGGPLWAGDDAFF. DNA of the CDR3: TGTGCCTGGAGTGTAACCGGCGGACCTCTCTGGGCAGGGGACGATGCTTTCTTT.

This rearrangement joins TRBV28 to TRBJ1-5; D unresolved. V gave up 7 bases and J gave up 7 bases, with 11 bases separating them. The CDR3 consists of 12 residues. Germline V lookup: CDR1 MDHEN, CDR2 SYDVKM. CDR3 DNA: TGTGCCAGCATGGAGGGAACCCAGCCCCAGCATTTT. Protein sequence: CASMEGTQPQHF.

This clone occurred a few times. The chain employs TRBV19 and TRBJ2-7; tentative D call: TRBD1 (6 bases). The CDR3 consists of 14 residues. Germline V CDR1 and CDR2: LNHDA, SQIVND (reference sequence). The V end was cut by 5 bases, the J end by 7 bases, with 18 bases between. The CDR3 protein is CASSPPGESREQYF. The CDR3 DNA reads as TGTGCCAGTAGTCCTCCAGGGGAGTCCAGGGAGCAGTACTTC.

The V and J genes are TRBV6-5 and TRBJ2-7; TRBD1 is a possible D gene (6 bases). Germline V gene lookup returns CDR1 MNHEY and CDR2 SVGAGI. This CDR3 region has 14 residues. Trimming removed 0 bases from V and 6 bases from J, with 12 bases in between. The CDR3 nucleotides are TGTGCCAGCAGTTACTCGGTGCAGGGGCGCGAGCAGTACTTC. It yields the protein CASSYSVQGREQYF.

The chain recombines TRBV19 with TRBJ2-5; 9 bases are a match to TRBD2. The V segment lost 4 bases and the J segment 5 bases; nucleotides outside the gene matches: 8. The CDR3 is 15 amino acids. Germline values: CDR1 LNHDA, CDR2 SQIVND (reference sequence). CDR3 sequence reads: CASSRMAGGGETQYF. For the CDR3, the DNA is TGTGCCAGTAGTAGGATGGCGGGAGGGGGGGAGACCCAGTACTTC.

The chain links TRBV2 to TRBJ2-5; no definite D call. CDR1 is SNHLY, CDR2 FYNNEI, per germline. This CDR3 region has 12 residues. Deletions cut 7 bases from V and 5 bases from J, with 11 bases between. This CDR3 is CASKAGWETQYF. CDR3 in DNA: TGTGCCAGCAAGGCAGGTTGGGAGACCCAGTACTTC.

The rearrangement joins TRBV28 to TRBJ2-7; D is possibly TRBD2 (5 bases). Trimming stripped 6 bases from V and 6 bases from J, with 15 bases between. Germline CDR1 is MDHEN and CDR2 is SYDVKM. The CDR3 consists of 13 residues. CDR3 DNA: TGTGCCAGCAGCCGGCCCGATGGAGGCGAGCAGTACTTC. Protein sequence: CASSRPDGGEQYF.

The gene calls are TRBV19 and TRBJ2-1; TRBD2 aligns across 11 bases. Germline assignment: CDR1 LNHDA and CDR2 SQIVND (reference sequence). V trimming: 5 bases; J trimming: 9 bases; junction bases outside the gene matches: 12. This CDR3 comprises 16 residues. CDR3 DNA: TGTGCCAGTAGTCCCCTCGGGGTAGCGGGAGGGCCTGAGCAGTTCTTC. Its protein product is CASSPLGVAGGPEQFF.